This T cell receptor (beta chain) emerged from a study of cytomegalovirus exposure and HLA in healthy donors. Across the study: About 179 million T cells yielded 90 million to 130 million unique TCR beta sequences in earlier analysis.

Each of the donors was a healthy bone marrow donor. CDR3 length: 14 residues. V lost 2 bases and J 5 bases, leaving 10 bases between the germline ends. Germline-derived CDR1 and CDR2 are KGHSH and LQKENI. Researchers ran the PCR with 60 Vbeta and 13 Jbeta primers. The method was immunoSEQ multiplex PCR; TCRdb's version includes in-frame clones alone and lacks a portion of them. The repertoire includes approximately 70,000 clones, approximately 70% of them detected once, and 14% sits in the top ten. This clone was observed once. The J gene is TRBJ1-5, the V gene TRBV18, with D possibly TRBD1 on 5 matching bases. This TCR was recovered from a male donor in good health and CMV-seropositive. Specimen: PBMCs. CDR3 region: CASSPLDTDQPQHF. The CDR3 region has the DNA TGTGCCAGCTCACCATTGGACACTGATCAGCCCCAGCATTTT. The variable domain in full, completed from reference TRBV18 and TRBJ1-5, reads NAGVMQNPRHLVRRRGQEARLRCSPMKGHSHVYWYRQLPEEGLKFMVYLQKENIIDESGMPKERFSAEFPKEGPSILRIQQVVRGDSAAYFCASSPLDTDQPQHFGDGTRLSIL.